A selection of T cell receptor beta chains follows, all from one sample in a study of technical replicates of blood from several donors. Sequencing used immunoSEQ multiplex PCR; TCRdb keeps in-frame clones, though not all of them. Among under 80,000 clones, around 94% were seen once, and the ten largest hold 0.26%. Material: T cells isolated from PBMCs. The source is a human donor in good health. Each CDR3 is given with its conserved first and last residue. A D gene is named only where the DNA matches it firmly. Part of the rows lack a size; the others show once, few, many or a class for expanded clones.

length	size	D	V	J	CDR3	DNA
14	.	.	TRBV6-1	TRBJ2-7	CASSERGPSYEQYF	TGTGCCAGCAGTGAGCGCGGTCCGTCCTACGAGCAGTACTTC
15	.	.	TRBV18	TRBJ2-3	CASSPPGTTWGTQYF	TGTGCCAGCTCACCACCGGGGACAACTTGGGGTACGCAGTATTTT
13	.	TRBD1	TRBV6-6	TRBJ1-1	CASKNRDSSEAFF	TGTGCCAGCAAAAACCGGGACAGTAGTGAAGCTTTCTTT
18	.	TRBD2	TRBV7-9	TRBJ2-6	CASSSLFSGGSGANVLTF	TGTGCCAGCAGCTCGCTGTTTAGCGGGGGCTCTGGGGCCAACGTCCTGACTTTC
15	.	.	TRBV7-2	TRBJ1-5	CASSLVLAADQPQHF	TGTGCCAGCAGCTTAGTCTTGGCGGCTGATCAGCCCCAGCATTTT
13	.	TRBD2	TRBV10-3	TRBJ2-1	CATMGGSYNEQFF	TGTGCAACGATGGGGGGGTCCTACAATGAGCAGTTCTTC
14	.	TRBD1	TRBV7-9	TRBJ1-2	CASSLLTGADGYTF	TGTGCCAGCAGCTTACTGACAGGGGCGGATGGCTACACCTTC
15	.	TRBD1	TRBV5-1	TRBJ1-4	CASSLADRGDEKLFF	TGCGCCAGCAGCTTGGCCGACAGGGGGGATGAAAAACTGTTTTTT
15	.	TRBD1	TRBV4-1	TRBJ1-4	CASSSLTRGEEKLFF	TGCGCCAGCAGCTCTCTCACCAGGGGGGAGGAAAAACTGTTTTTT
15	.	.	TRBV15	TRBJ2-7	CATSREGSISYEQYF	TGTGCCACCAGCAGAGAGGGCAGCATCTCCTACGAGCAGTACTTC
16	.	.	TRBV7-8	TRBJ2-2	CASSLAPRVRTGELFF	TGTGCCAGCAGCTTAGCGCCCAGGGTACGAACCGGGGAGCTGTTTTTT
16	.	.	TRBV11-3	TRBJ1-3	CASSLSVTGAGNTIYF	TGTGCCAGCAGCTTATCGGTCACGGGTGCCGGAAACACCATATATTTT
13	.	TRBD1	TRBV13	TRBJ2-1	CASSLGQGDEQFF	TGTGCCAGCAGCTTAGGACAGGGGGATGAGCAGTTCTTC
14	.	TRBD1	TRBV5-1	TRBJ1-2	CASSLGGQGRIYTF	TGCGCCAGCAGCTTGGGAGGACAGGGTAGGATCTACACCTTC
14	.	.	TRBV5-4	TRBJ2-5	CASSLGGPGETQYF	TGTGCCAGCAGCTTGGGAGGGCCGGGCGAGACCCAGTACTTC
14	once	.	TRBV5-1	TRBJ2-3	CASSLESKTDTQYF	TGCGCCAGCAGCTTGGAGAGCAAGACAGATACGCAGTATTTT
14	.	.	TRBV7-9	TRBJ1-3	CASRAEHSGNTIYF	TGTGCCAGCAGGGCCGAACATTCTGGAAACACCATATATTTT
14	.	.	TRBV5-1	TRBJ1-2	CASSLAGRVDGYTF	TGCGCCAGCAGCTTGGCCGGCAGGGTCGATGGCTACACCTTC
15	.	.	TRBV19	TRBJ2-7	CASSIGETNSYEQYF	TGTGCCAGTAGTATCGGGGAGACTAACTCCTACGAGCAGTACTTC
15	.	.	TRBV6-1	TRBJ1-4	CASSLPVTTNEKLFF	TGTGCCAGCAGTCTCCCGGTCACAACTAATGAAAAACTGTTTTTT
15	once	TRBD2	TRBV29-1	TRBJ2-7	CSVGGGTSGSNEQYF	TGCAGCGTTGGGGGAGGGACTAGCGGGAGCAACGAGCAGTACTTC
16	.	TRBD2	TRBV11-2	TRBJ2-5	CASSLGLAGIQETQYF	TGTGCCAGCAGCTTAGGACTAGCGGGAATCCAAGAGACCCAGTACTTC
14	.	TRBD1	TRBV6-1	TRBJ1-5	CASSVPGGDQPQHF	TGTGCCAGCAGTGTCCCAGGGGGTGATCAGCCCCAGCATTTT
15	.	.	TRBV6-1	TRBJ2-7	CASSEWQDPSYEQYF	TGTGCCAGCAGTGAATGGCAGGATCCCTCCTACGAGCAGTACTTC
14	.	.	TRBV12-2	TRBJ2-1	CASRFLFLRLEQFF	TGTGCAAGTCGCTTCTTATTCCTGAGGCTTGAGCAGTTCTTC
15	.	.	TRBV7-9	TRBJ2-5	CASSPPRGLQETQYF	TGTGCCAGCAGCCCACCCAGGGGTTTACAAGAGACCCAGTACTTC